This T cell receptor (beta chain) is drawn from a study of CD8 T cells in Susac syndrome. The RNA input was about 0.45 to 1 ug, and it was reverse transcribed with random hexamers. TCRdb re-called the immunoSEQ multiplex PCR reads through MiXCR, storing one row per CDR3 protein. This table holds about 300,000 distinct CDR3 sequences, roughly 85% found once. Germline CDR1 LNHDA, CDR2 SQIVND (reference sequence). CDR3 length equals 15 residues. Trimming cost V 6 bases and J 2 bases, with 16 bases left between them. Sequencing was done on a sample of CD8+ T cells from PBMCs. This TCR was sampled from a human donor with multiple sclerosis. The chain combines TRBV19 with TRBJ1-2; D is possibly TRBD1 (5 bases). The CDR3, as DNA: TGTGCCAGTAGCTCCCCCTACCAGGGAAACTATGGCTACACCTTC. Translating it yields CASSSPYQGNYGYTF.